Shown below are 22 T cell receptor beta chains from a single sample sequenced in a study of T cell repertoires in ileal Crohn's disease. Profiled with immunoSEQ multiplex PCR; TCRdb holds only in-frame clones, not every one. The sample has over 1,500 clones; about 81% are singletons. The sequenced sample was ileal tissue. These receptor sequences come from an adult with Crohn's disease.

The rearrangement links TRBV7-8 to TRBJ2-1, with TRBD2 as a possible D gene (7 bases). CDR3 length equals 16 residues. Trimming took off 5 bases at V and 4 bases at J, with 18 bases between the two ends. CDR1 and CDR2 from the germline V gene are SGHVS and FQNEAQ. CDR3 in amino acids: CASSVFAAGAYNEQFF. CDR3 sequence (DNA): TGTGCCAGCAGCGTGTTTGCGGCGGGGGCTTACAATGAGCAGTTCTTC.

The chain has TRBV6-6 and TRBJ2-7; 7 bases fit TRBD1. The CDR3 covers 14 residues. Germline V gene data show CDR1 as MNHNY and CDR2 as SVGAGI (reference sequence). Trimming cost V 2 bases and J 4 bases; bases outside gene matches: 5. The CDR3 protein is CASSYEGARYEQYF. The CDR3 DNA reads TGTGCCAGCAGTTACGAGGGGGCTAGGTACGAGCAGTACTTC.

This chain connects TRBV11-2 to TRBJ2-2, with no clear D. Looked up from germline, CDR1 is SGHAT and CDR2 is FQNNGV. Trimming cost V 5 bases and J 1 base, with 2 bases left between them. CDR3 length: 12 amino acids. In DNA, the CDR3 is TGTGCCAGCAGCCGGAACACCGGGGAGCTGTTTTTT. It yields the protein CASSRNTGELFF.

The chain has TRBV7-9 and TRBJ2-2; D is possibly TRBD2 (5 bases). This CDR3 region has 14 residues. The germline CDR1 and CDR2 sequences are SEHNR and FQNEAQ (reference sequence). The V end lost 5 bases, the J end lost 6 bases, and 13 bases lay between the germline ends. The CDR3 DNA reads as TGTGCCAGCAGCCCAAACCGGGGATCCGGGGAGCTGTTTTTT. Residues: CASSPNRGSGELFF.

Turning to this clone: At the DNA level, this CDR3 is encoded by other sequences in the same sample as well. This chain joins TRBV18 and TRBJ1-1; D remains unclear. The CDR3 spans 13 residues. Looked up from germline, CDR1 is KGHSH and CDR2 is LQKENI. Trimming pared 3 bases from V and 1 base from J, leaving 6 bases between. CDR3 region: CASSPTRNTEAFF. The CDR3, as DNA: TGTGCCAGCTCACCCACGCGGAACACTGAAGCTTTCTTT.

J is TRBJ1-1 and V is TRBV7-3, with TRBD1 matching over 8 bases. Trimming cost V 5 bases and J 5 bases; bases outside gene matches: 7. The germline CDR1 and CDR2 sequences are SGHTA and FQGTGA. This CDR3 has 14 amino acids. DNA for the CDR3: TGTGCCAGCAGCGCAACAGGGGGGGGGACTGAAGCTTTCTTT. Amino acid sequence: CASSATGGGTEAFF. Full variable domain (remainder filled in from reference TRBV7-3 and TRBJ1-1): GAGVSQTPSNKVTEKGKYVELRCDPISGHTALYWYRQSLGQGPEFLIYFQGTGAADDSGLPNDRFFAVRPEGSVSTLKIQRTERGDSAVYLCASSATGGGTEAFFGQGTRLTVV.

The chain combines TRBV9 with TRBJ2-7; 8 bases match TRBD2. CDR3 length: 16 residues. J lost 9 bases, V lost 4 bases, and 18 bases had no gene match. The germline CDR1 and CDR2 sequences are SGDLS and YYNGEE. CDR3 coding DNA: TGTGCCAGCAGCCCGCGACCGGGACTAGAATTTATGGTGCAGTACTTC. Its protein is CASSPRPGLEFMVQYF.

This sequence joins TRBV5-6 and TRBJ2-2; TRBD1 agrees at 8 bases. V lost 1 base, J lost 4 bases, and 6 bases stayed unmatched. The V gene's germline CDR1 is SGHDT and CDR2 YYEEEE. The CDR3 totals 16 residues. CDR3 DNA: TGTGCCAGCAGCTTGTTAGGGACAGGTCCCACCGGGGAGCTGTTTTTT. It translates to CASSLLGTGPTGELFF.

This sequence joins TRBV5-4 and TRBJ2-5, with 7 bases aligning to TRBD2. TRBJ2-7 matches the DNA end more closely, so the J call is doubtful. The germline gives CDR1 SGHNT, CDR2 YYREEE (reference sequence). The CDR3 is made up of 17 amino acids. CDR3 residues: CASSLEYERGARSEQYF. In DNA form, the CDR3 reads TGTGCCAGCAGCTTGGAGTACGAGCGGGGCGCCCGGAGCGAGCAGTACTTC.

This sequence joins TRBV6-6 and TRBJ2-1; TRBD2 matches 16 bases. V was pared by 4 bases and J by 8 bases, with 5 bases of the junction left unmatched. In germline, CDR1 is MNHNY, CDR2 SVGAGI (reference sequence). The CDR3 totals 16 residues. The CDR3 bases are TGTGCCAGCAGTTCGGGACTAGCGGGGGGGCAGGATGAGCAGTTCTTC. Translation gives CASSSGLAGGQDEQFF.

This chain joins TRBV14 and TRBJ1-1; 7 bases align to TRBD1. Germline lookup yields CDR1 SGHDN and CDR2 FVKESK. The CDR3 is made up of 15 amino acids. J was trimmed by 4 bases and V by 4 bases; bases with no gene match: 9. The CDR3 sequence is CASSRTRGLGTEAFF. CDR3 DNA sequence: TGTGCCAGCAGCCGCACAAGGGGGCTCGGCACTGAAGCTTTCTTT.

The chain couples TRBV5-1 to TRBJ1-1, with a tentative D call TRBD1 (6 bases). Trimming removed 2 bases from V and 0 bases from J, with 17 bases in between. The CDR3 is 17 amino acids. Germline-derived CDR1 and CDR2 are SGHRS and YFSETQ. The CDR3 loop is CASSFTGMAFMNTEAFF. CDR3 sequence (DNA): TGCGCCAGCAGCTTCACAGGGATGGCGTTCATGAACACTGAAGCTTTCTTT. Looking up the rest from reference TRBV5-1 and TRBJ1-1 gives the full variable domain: KAGVTQTPRYLIKTRGQQVTLSCSPISGHRSVSWYQQTPGQGLQFLFEYFSETQRNKGNFPGRFSGRQFSNSRSEMNVSTLELGDSALYLCASSFTGMAFMNTEAFFGQGTRLTVV.

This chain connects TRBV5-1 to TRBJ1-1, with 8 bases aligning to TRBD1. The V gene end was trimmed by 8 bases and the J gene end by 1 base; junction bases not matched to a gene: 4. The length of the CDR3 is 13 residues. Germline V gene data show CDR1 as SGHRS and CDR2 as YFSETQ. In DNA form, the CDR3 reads TGCGCCAGTAAGGACAGGGAGAACACTGAAGCTTTCTTT. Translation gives CASKDRENTEAFF.

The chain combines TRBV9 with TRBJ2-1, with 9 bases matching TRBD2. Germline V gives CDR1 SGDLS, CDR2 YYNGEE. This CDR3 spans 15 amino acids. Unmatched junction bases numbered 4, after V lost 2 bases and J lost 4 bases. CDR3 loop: CASSVSSGVYNEQFF. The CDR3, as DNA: TGTGCCAGCAGCGTTTCTAGCGGGGTTTACAATGAGCAGTTCTTC.

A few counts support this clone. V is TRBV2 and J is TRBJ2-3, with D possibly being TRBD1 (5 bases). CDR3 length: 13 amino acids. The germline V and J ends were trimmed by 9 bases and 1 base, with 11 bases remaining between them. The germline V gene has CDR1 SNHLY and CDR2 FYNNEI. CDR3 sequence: CASTEQGTDTQYF. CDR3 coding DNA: TGTGCCAGTACTGAACAGGGCACAGATACGCAGTATTTT.

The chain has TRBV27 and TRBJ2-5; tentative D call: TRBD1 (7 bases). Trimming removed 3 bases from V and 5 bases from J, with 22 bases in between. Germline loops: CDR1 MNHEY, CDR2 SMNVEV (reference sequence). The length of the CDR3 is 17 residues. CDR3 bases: TGTGCCAGCAGTTTGGTCGCGGGGACAGAGCGGGCCGAGACCCAGTACTTC. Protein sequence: CASSLVAGTERAETQYF.

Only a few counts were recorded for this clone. The CDR3 DNA is TGTGCCAGCAGCCGACTACGCACAGATACGCAGTATTTT. Translating gives CASSRLRTDTQYF. The chain joins TRBV9 to TRBJ2-3, with a tentative D call TRBD2 (5 bases). The germline V and J ends were trimmed by 4 bases and 1 base, with 7 bases remaining between them. The V gene's germline CDR1 is SGDLS and CDR2 YYNGEE. The CDR3 is 13 amino acids.

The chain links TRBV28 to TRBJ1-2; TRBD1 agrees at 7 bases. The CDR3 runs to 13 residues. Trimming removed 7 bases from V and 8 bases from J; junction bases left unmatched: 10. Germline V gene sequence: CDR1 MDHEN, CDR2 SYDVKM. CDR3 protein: CASTLTRQGGYTF. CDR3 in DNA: TGTGCCAGCACCTTAACCCGACAGGGCGGCTACACCTTC.

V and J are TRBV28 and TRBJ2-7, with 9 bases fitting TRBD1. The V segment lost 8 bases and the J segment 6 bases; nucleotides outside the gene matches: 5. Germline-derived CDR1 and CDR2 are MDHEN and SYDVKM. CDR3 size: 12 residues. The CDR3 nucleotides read TGTGCCAGCGCTCACAGGGGGCGCGAGCAGTACTTC. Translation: CASAHRGREQYF.

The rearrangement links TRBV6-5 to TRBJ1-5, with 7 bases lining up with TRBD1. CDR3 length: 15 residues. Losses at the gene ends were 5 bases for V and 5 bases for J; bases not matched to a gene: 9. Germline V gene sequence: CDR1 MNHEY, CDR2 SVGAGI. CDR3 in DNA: TGTGCCAGCAGTACAAAACAGGGGCGACATCAGCCCCAGCATTTT. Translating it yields CASSTKQGRHQPQHF.

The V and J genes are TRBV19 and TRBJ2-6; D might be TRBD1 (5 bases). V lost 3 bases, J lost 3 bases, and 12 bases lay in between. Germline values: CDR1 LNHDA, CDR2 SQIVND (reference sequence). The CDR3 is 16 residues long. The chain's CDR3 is CASSMAGHYGANVLTF. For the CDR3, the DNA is TGTGCCAGTAGTATGGCAGGGCACTATGGGGCCAACGTCCTGACTTTC.

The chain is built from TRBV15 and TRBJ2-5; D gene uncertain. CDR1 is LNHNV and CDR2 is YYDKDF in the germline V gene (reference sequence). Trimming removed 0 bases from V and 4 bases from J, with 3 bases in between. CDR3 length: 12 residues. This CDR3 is CATSRDVETQYF. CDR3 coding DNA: TGTGCCACCAGCAGAGACGTAGAGACCCAGTACTTC.